A selection of T cell receptor beta chains follows, all from one sample in a study of T cells in Graves' hyperthyroidism and ophthalmopathy. TCRdb itself ran the multiplex PCR reads through MiXCR, one entry per CDR3 protein. The profile shows 250,000 to 300,000 distinct CDR3 sequences, about 19% of them singletons. The sequencing sample was made of blood. The receptors originated from a man aged 45 to 65 with Graves' ophthalmopathy. Each CDR3 is given with its conserved first and last residue. Fields, in order: clone size, V gene, J gene, D gene, CDR3 protein, CDR3 DNA. D genes are given only for firm matches. Part of the rows lack a size; the others show once, few, many or a class for expanded clones.

>NA|TRBV6-1|TRBJ2-7|NA
CASSVEGAPKNYEQYF
TGTGCCAGCAGTGTAGAGGGTGCGCCGAAGAACTACGAGCAGTACTTC
>few|TRBV27|TRBJ2-2|TRBD2
CASSPRGLANTGELFF
TGTGCCAGCAGTCCGCGGGGACTAGCGAACACCGGGGAGCTGTTTTTT
>many|TRBV3-1|TRBJ1-1|NA
CASSHSGTEAFF
TGTGCCAGCAGCCACAGTGGGACTGAAGCTTTCTTT
>NA|TRBV28|TRBJ2-4|TRBD2
CASGGAVGIQYF
TGTGCCTCGGGGGGGGCTGTCGGCATTCAGTACTTC
>few|TRBV6-1|TRBJ1-5|NA
CASSEARGVQPQHF
TGTGCCAGCAGTGAAGCGAGGGGTGTTCAGCCCCAGCATTTT
>many|TRBV3-1|TRBJ2-1|TRBD2
CASSQLAGGRSEQFF
TGTGCCAGCAGCCAGCTAGCGGGAGGGCGTAGTGAGCAGTTCTTC
>many|TRBV28|TRBJ2-3|NA
CASSQIQGFGTDTQYF
TGTGCCAGCAGTCAAATTCAGGGCTTCGGAACAGATACGCAGTATTTT
>many|TRBV20-1|TRBJ2-3|TRBD2
CSATGLAGDTQYF
TGCAGTGCCACGGGACTAGCGGGGGATACGCAGTATTTT
>NA|TRBV14|TRBJ2-7|NA
CASSPLGRNYEQYF
TGTGCCAGCAGCCCCTTGGGTCGGAACTACGAGCAGTACTTC
>many|TRBV4-1|TRBJ2-5|NA
CASSQGRRYQETQYF
TGCGCCAGCAGCCAAGGTAGGAGGTACCAAGAGACCCAGTACTTC